This T cell receptor (beta chain) was recorded in a study of blood T cell repertoires in COVID-19. The wider study: Acute and convalescent COVID-19 specimens originated in the United States, Italy and Spain. T cells, B-cell-depleted T cells, or PBMCs provided the cDNA or gDNA that served as material.

Study processing details: Amplifying reference gene primers gave estimates of nucleated cell counts. Sequenced by immunoSEQ multiplex PCR; TCRdb stores in-frame clones only, minus some. That table supplies the V and J calls and clone size; D and trimming were determined from the DNA. The table includes around 200,000 clones, more than 70% detected once. The CDR3 runs 14 residues. The V gene's germline CDR1 is GTSNPN and CDR2 SVGIG (reference sequence). Losses at the gene ends were 3 bases for V and 4 bases for J; bases not matched to a gene: 3. The receptor was derived from a man aged 45-65 years with active or convalescent COVID-19. The chain links TRBV30 to TRBJ1-6; 7 positions agree with TRBD1. The sequencing sample was made of peripheral blood. CDR3 in DNA: TGTGCCTGGAGCCCGGGACAGTATAATTCACCCCTCCACTTT. Its protein is CAWSPGQYNSPLHF. Full variable domain (outside the CDR3, taken from reference TRBV30 and TRBJ1-6): SQTIHQWPATLVQPVGSPLSLECTVEGTSNPNLYWYRQAAGRGLQLLFYSVGIGQISSEVPQNLSASRPQDRQFILSSKKLLLSDSGFYLCAWSPGQYNSPLHFGNGTRLTVT.